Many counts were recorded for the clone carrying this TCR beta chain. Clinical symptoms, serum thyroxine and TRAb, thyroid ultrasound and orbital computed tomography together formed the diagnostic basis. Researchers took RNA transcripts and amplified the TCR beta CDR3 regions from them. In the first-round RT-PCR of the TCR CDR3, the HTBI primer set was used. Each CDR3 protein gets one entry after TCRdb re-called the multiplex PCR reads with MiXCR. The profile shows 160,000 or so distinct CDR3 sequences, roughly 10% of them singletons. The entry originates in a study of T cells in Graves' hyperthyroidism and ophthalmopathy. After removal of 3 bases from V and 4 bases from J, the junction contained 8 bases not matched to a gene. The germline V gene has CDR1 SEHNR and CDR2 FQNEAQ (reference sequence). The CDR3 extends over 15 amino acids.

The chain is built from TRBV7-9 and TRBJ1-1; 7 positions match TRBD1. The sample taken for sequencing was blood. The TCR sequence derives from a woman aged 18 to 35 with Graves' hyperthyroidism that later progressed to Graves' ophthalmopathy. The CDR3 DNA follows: TGTGCCAGCAGCTTGGCCCAGGGGGAGATCACTGAAGCTTTCTTT. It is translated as CASSLAQGEITEAFF.